A selection of T cell receptor beta chains follows, all from one sample in a study of CD8+CD57+ T cells in acquired aplastic anemia. TCRdb redid the calling of the reads with MiXCR, one entry per CDR3 protein. This sample carries fewer than 250,000 distinct CDR3 sequences, 54% of them seen once, and the ten largest clones take approximately 15%. Source material: sorted CD4+, CD8+, or CD8+CD57+ T cells (not recorded which) from PBMCs. All receptors come from a human donor in good health, serving as a control. The CDR3 runs from the conserved cysteine through the conserved F or W. Clone size is given for some rows only: seen once, a few or many times, or a class if the clone is expanded.

j_gene,v_gene,abundance,CDR3aa
TRBJ1-4,TRBV2,many,CASRGRAATNEKLFF
TRBJ2-1,TRBV2,.,CASVRGQGYNEQFF
TRBJ1-5,TRBV24-1,.,CATARGSGQPQHF
TRBJ2-5,TRBV14,many,CASSQFIGSGTGLTRYQETQYF
TRBJ2-4,TRBV7-9,.,CASSLNGTAAKNIQYF
TRBJ2-7,TRBV20-1,.,CSALLGGHYEQYF
TRBJ2-5,TRBV6-2/TRBV6-3,many,CASRNGRGDARTYQETQYF
TRBJ2-6,TRBV7-2,.,CASSFMGSGANVLTF
TRBJ1-6,TRBV2,.,CASRGGSRGSPLHF
TRBJ1-4,TRBV7-6,.,CASRDSFNEKLFF
TRBJ2-7,TRBV11-3,.,CASSLGLGYEQYF
TRBJ2-3,TRBV28,few,CASSLSGRLSTDTQYF
TRBJ2-1,TRBV12-3/TRBV12-4,many,CASNRDQGANEQFF
TRBJ2-3,TRBV20-1,.,CSARGGSDYTDTQYF
TRBJ2-1,TRBV28,many,CASSSAETYNEQFF
TRBJ2-7,TRBV9,.,CASSVIGTSYEQYF
TRBJ2-1,TRBV24-1,many,CATSDSGVNYNEQFF
TRBJ1-1,TRBV7-2,.,CASSLAMTERGTEAFF
TRBJ2-7,TRBV14,many,CASSQLRDATTYEQYF
TRBJ2-1,TRBV20-1,many,CSARDIGQGGSYNEQFF
TRBJ2-5,TRBV9,.,CASSVARQETQYF
TRBJ1-3,TRBV2,many,CASSSDRTVNSGNTIYF
TRBJ1-2,TRBV6-2/TRBV6-3,many,CASSESGGSYGYTF
TRBJ1-1,TRBV7-2,.,CASGFHMNTEAFF
TRBJ2-3,TRBV24-1,few,CATSDMGTNTQYF
TRBJ2-3,TRBV10-2,.,CASSGWGVVDTQYF
TRBJ2-3,TRBV15,.,CATSRDKATGTQCF
TRBJ2-3,TRBV9,many,CASSVRGASDTQYF
TRBJ1-4,TRBV7-2,many,CASRGTAEKLFF
TRBJ1-3,TRBV20-1,.,CSARPSASGGNTIYF
TRBJ1-5,TRBV10-3,many,CAISDPEEDRVWGQPQHF
TRBJ2-7,TRBV7-2,many,CASSLAGQGLSGREQYF
TRBJ2-2,TRBV7-3,once,CASSLNGGANTGELFF
TRBJ1-2,TRBV6-6,many,CATRWTGDDVSYTF
TRBJ1-1,TRBV5-1,.,CASSLNEGEAFF
TRBJ1-6,TRBV15,.,CATSKGQGGSSPLHF
TRBJ1-2,TRBV5-1,many,CASSLLDSPHNYGYTF
TRBJ2-7,TRBV20-1,many,CSASKGQGAYEQYF
TRBJ1-1,TRBV25-1,.,CASSETGMGTEAFF
TRBJ2-3,TRBV7-2,many,CASSIRGGSTDTQYF
TRBJ1-4,TRBV4-3,once,CASSQDKTGCEKLFF
TRBJ2-1,TRBV6-5,.,CASSRGVPSDEQFF
TRBJ1-1,TRBV20-1,.,CSASATGATEAFF
TRBJ1-3,TRBV2,.,CASSPQGFTGNTIYF
.,TRBV20-1,.,CSAQRTGAYQGETQYF
TRBJ1-2,TRBV29-1,.,CSVEVVEAGGYTF
TRBJ2-5,TRBV10-3,many,CAISDPQSGTGAQETQYF
TRBJ1-2,TRBV24-1,few,CATSDLAGDYGYTF
TRBJ2-5,TRBV7-2,.,CASSLQTSGGVQYF
TRBJ2-7,TRBV7-3,.,CASSQNRFGTGDSYEQYF